This TCR beta chain comes out of a study of T cell responses to AZD1222 COVID-19 vaccine. Points from the study as a whole: At study baseline, merely a handful of AZD1222 recipients were seropositive. Among spike-specific TCRs, nearly half reportedly target unmutated variant regions. Spike-specific TCR repertoires showed rising breadth and depth after two AZD1222 doses.

Concerning this clone: What it recognizes is unknown.

Sequenced by immunoSEQ multiplex PCR; TCRdb stores in-frame clones only, minus some. Of around 99,000 clones in the sample, around 87% were seen once. The CDR3 length is 15 residues. The germline gives CDR1 ENHRY, CDR2 SYGVKD. The V segment lost 3 bases and the J segment 9 bases; nucleotides outside the gene matches: 9. The source of this sequence is an adult in good health. The source material was peripheral blood, sampled on day 0 of AZD1222 vaccination. The rearrangement uses TRBV10-3 and TRBJ1-5; 9 bases are shared with TRBD1. CDR3 sequence reads: CAISDRTGEGSPQHF. Written as DNA, the CDR3 is TGTGCCATCAGTGACAGGACAGGGGAGGGATCGCCCCAGCATTTT.